This T cell receptor beta chain was retrieved from a study of OX40 agonist ivuxolimab in advanced cancers. Whole-study results and caveats: Clones of CD4+ and CD8+ blood T cells grew by week 6 at doses of 0.1 to 3.0 mg/kg. Part of the nonresponder group also had normalized T-cell clonal expansion that was low. Researchers did not establish what antigens the expanded peripheral T cells target.

Germline V gene data show CDR1 as PRHDT and CDR2 as FYEKMQ (reference sequence). The CDR3 spans 16 residues. V was pared by 4 bases and J by 5 bases, with 20 bases between. This clone was detected once. Its antigen remains unknown. The method was immunoSEQ multiplex PCR; TCRdb's version includes in-frame clones alone and lacks a portion of them. The repertoire includes more than 30,000 clones, around 90% of them detected once, and more than 0.8% sits in the top ten. This receptor was taken from an adult with an advanced solid tumor such as melanoma, head and neck, liver or kidney cancer. This chain uses TRBV13 with TRBJ1-2, with D uncertain. Sequences were derived from CD4+ or CD8+ T cells sorted from blood, sampled in a trial of the OX40 agonist ivuxolimab. CDR3 in amino acids: CASSSKASGRGYGYTF. The CDR3 DNA reads as TGTGCCAGCAGCTCAAAGGCCTCAGGCCGAGGGTATGGCTACACCTTC.